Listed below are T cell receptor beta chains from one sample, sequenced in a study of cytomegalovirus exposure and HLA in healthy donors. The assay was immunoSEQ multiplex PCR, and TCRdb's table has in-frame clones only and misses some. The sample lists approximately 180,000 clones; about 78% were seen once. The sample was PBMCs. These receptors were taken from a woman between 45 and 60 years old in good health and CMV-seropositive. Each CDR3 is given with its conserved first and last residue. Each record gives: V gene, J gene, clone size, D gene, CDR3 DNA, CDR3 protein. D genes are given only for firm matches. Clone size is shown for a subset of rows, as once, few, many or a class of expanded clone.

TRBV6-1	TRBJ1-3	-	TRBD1	TGTGCCAGCAGTGACGGACAGGGCTCCGGAAACACCATATATTTT	CASSDGQGSGNTIYF
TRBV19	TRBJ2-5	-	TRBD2	TGTGCCAGTAGTATGATAGGGGAGGGAGAGACCCAGTACTTC	CASSMIGEGETQYF
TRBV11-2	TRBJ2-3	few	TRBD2	TGTGCCAGCAGCAGGACCGGGACTAGTGCAGATACGCAGTATTTT	CASSRTGTSADTQYF
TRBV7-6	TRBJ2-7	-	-	TGTGCCAGCAGCTTAGCGGCAGATTACGAGCAGTACTTC	CASSLAADYEQYF
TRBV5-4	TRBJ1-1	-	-	TGTGCCAGCCCCACGGGGGAGGGGAACACTGAAGCTTTCTTT	CASPTGEGNTEAFF
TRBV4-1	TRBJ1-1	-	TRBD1	TGCGCCAGCAGGGGACAGGGGCATACTGAAGCTTTCTTT	CASRGQGHTEAFF
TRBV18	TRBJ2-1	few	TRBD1	TGTGCCAGCTCACGAACAGGGGATGAGCAGTTCTTC	CASSRTGDEQFF
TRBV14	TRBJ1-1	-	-	TGTGCCAGCAGTCGGGGGGGCAGCCCTAGGGGCACTGAAGCTTTCTTT	CASSRGGSPRGTEAFF
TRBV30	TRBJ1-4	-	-	TGTGCCTGGAGTGTAGAGTGGCAGGATCCCGTCGGTAATGAAAAACTGTTTTTT	CAWSVEWQDPVGNEKLFF
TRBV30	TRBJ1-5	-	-	TGTGCCTGGAGTGTAGCGGGGGGGTTGTATCAGCCCCAGCATTTT	CAWSVAGGLYQPQHF
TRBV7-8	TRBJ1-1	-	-	TGTGCCAGCAGCCCTTGGGAGGGAACTGAAGCTTTCTTT	CASSPWEGTEAFF
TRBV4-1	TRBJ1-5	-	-	TGCGCCAGCAGCCAAGATCAGGGTATAGGCAATCAGCCCCAGCATTTT	CASSQDQGIGNQPQHF
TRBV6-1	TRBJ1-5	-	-	TGTGCCAGCAGTGAATGGTGGGGGAGGGGCAATCAGCCCCAGCATTTT	CASSEWWGRGNQPQHF
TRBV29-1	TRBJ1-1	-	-	TGCAGCGTTGAACCCGGACATGACACTGAAGCTTTCTTT	CSVEPGHDTEAFF
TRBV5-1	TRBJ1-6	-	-	TGCGCCAGCAGCTCCTTCTACGGGGGTGATTCACCCCTCCACTTT	CASSSFYGGDSPLHF
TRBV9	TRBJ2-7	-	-	TGTGCCAGCAGCGTAGGTGTCAGGGACTACGAGCAGTACTTC	CASSVGVRDYEQYF
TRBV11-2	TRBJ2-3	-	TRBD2	TGTGCCAGCAGCTTAGTATACGGGACTAGCGAGACTTATACGCAGTATTTT	CASSLVYGTSETYTQYF
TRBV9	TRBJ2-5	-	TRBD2	TGTGCCAGCAGCGTAGCTCCTAGCGGGGGGAAAGAGACCCAGTACTTC	CASSVAPSGGKETQYF
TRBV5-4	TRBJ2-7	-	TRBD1	TGTGCCAGCAGCCCTGTTGACAGGGGCTACGAGCAGTACTTC	CASSPVDRGYEQYF
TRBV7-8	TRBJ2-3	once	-	TGTGCCAGCAGCTCCCAGGTGGGCTTCAATACGCAGTATTTT	CASSSQVGFNTQYF
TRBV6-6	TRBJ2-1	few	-	TGTGCCAGCGGCTTAGGACAGAGGTACAATGAGCAGTTCTTC	CASGLGQRYNEQFF
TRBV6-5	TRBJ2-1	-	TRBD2	TGTGCCAGCAAGGAACTAGCGGGAAATGAGCAGTTCTTC	CASKELAGNEQFF
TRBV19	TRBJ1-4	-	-	TGTGCCAGTAGTATGCGGCATTTGGGAAAACTGTTTTTT	CASSMRHLGKLFF
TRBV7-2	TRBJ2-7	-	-	TGTGCCAGCAGCTTAAGCGTGGGGGGGCAGTACTTC	CASSLSVGGQYF
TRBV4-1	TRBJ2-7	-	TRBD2	TGCGCCAGCAGCCCAGCCCCCAGCGGGGGGTACGAGCAGTACTTC	CASSPAPSGGYEQYF
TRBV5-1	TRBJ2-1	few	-	TGCGCCAGCAGCTTATGGAATCCCTTTACTAACAATGAGCAGTTCTTC	CASSLWNPFTNNEQFF
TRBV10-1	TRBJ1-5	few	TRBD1	TGCGCCAGTGCCGGGACAGTGATCTATAGCAATCAGCCCCAGCATTTT	CASAGTVIYSNQPQHF
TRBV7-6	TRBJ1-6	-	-	TGTGCCAGCAGCTTAGAGGCAGGGACATCTCATTCACCCCTCCACTTT	CASSLEAGTSHSPLHF
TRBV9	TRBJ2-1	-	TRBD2	TGTGCCAGCAGCTGGGGGGCGGGGGGGAATGAGCAGTTCTTC	CASSWGAGGNEQFF
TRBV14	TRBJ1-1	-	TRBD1	TGTGCCAGCAGCCCTACCCAGGGGGTGGGTGAAGCTTTCTTT	CASSPTQGVGEAFF
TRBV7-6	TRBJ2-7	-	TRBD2	TGTGCCAGCAGCTTAGGTCTAGCGGGGAGTACCTACGAGCAGTACTTC	CASSLGLAGSTYEQYF
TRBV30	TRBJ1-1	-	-	TGTGCCTGGAGTGTCGGGAAAGCTTTCTTT	CAWSVGKAFF
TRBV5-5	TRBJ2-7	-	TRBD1	TGTGCCAGCAGCTTACAGACAGGGGGTTACGAGCAGTACTTC	CASSLQTGGYEQYF
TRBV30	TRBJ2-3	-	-	TGTGCCTGGAGTATCTCAGATACGCAGTATTTT	CAWSISDTQYF
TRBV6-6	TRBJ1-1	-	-	TGTGCCAGCAGTTCCCTCCAGTTT	CASSSLQF
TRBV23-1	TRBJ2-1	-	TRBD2	TGCGCCAGCAGTCGACCACTCCCCCCGGGACTAGCAGTGAATGAGCAGTTCTTC	CASSRPLPPGLAVNEQFF
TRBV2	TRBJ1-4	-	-	TGTGCCAGCAGTGAAGAGATCCGGGAAAAACTGTTTTTT	CASSEEIREKLFF
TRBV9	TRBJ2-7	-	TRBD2	TGTGCCAGCAGCCCGCGGGAGGGCGAGCAGTACTTC	CASSPREGEQYF
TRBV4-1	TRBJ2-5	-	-	TGCGCCAGCAGCCAAGATCCCAGTTACCAAGAGACCCAGTACTTC	CASSQDPSYQETQYF
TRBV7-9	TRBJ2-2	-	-	TGTGCCAGCAGCTATCCGCACGGGGGCACCGGGGAGCTGTTTTTT	CASSYPHGGTGELFF
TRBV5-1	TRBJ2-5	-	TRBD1	TGCGCCAGCAGCCCGCCCGGCAGGGGGCCAGAGACCCAGTACTTC	CASSPPGRGPETQYF
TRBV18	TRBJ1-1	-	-	TGTGCCAGCTCACCACCGGCGTGGGGCGACCTAAACACTGAAGCTTTCTTT	CASSPPAWGDLNTEAFF
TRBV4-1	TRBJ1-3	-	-	TGCGCCAGCAGCCACGGGGGGCAGGGCCAGGTTTCGGGAAACACCATATATTTT	CASSHGGQGQVSGNTIYF
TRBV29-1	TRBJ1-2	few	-	TGCAGCGTCCTCGAGGGTTTCGACTATGGCTACACCTTC	CSVLEGFDYGYTF
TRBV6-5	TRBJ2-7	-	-	TGTGCCAGCAGTTCTTCCGGGGGGCCCTACGAGCAGTACTTC	CASSSSGGPYEQYF
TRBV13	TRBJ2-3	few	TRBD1	TGTGCCAGCAGCCCCAAGACAGGGGGCGCAGATACGCAGTATTTT	CASSPKTGGADTQYF
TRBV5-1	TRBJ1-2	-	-	TGCGCCAGCAGCCCCCTGACAGAGAACTATGGCTACACCTTC	CASSPLTENYGYTF
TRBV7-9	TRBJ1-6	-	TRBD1	TGTGCCAGCAGCCTGGGACAGCTAAATTCACCCCTCCACTTT	CASSLGQLNSPLHF
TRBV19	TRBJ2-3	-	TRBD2	TGTGCCAGTAGTACAAGGACGGGAGGTTCCACAGATACGCAGTATTTT	CASSTRTGGSTDTQYF